This T cell receptor (beta chain) was sequenced for a study of shared clonotypes between healthy human individuals. Data came from immunoSEQ multiplex PCR; TCRdb stores just in-frame clones and leaves some out. The sample has some 2.3 million clones, approximately 93% seen once. The length of the CDR3 is 14 residues. From germline, CDR1 is SQVTM and CDR2 ANQGSEA. Between the trimmed V and J ends, which lost 3 bases and 3 bases, there was a span of 12 bases. The chain links TRBV29-1 to TRBJ2-1, with a tentative D call TRBD2 (6 bases). The sequenced material came from naive CD4+ T cells from PBMCs. Subset indicated: CD45RA+ positively selected. This sequence was found in a man aged 18 to 35 in good health. Some clones in this sample may be carry-over from other donors' samples. CDR3 coding DNA: TGCAGCGTTGATAAACTAGCTCTCTACAATGAGCAGTTCTTC. Translating gives CSVDKLALYNEQFF.